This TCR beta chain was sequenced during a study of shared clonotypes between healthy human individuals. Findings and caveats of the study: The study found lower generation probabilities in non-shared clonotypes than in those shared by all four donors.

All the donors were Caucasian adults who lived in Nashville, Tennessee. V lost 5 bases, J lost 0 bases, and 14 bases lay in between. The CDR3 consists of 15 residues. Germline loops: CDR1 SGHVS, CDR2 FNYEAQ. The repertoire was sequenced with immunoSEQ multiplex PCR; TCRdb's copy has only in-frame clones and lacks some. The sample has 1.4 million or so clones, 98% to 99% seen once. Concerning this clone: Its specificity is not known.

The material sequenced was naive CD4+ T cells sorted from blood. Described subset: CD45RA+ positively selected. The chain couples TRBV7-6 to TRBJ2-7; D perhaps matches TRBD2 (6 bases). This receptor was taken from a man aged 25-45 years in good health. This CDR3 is CASSRDFNPSYEQYF. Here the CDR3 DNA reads TGTGCCAGCAGCCGGGACTTTAACCCCTCCTACGAGCAGTACTTC.